This passage covers 29 T cell receptor beta chains from one sample sequenced in a study of blood T cell repertoires in COVID-19. Sequencing used immunoSEQ multiplex PCR; TCRdb keeps in-frame clones, though not all of them. Of approximately 190,000 clones in the sample, around 87% were seen once. The sequenced material came from PBMCs or T cells enriched from blood (not recorded which). These receptors were obtained from a woman between 35 and 50 years old in a cohort exposed to, infected with or recovered from COVID-19 (not recorded which).

The sample holds one count of this clone. The V gene is TRBV21-1, the J gene TRBJ2-7; TRBD2 is the table's D call and was not checked against the DNA. TRBV21-1 has pseudogene status. CDR3 length: 18 residues. The CDR3 loop is CASSKRTSGRAFKDEQYF. The CDR3 bases are TGTGCCAGCAGCAAAAGAACTAGCGGGAGGGCCTTTAAAGACGAGCAGTACTTC.

The gene calls are TRBV3-1 (or the pseudogene TRBV3-2) and TRBJ1-1, with a possible D match to TRBD1 (5 bases). V was shortened by 6 bases and J by 7 bases, with 12 bases between the two germline ends. The CDR3 runs 12 residues. In germline, CDR1 is LGHDT, CDR2 YNNKEL (reference sequence). In nucleotides, the CDR3 is TGTGCCAGCAGTCTGGGTCAGGGTGAAGCTTTCTTT. Amino acid sequence: CASSLGQGEAFF.

The chain carries TRBV10-2 and TRBJ2-2, with 10 positions matching TRBD2. The germline V gene encodes CDR1 WSHSY and CDR2 SAAADI. Trimming removed 4 bases from V and 6 bases from J; junction bases left unmatched: 2. This CDR3 is built from 14 residues. CDR3 nucleotides: TGCGCCAGCAGTGTCAGCGGGGGGGCCGGGGAGCTGTTTTTT. It specifies CASSVSGGAGELFF.

J is TRBJ1-5 and V is TRBV6-5, with 11 bases aligning to TRBD1. There are 15 residues in the CDR3. After removal of 8 bases from V and 7 bases from J, the junction contained 10 bases not matched to a gene. Germline-derived CDR1 and CDR2 are MNHEY and SVGAGI. CDR3 sequence reads: CASLRGQGAAQPQHF. In DNA form, the CDR3 reads TGTGCCAGCCTTAGAGGACAGGGGGCTGCCCAGCCCCAGCATTTT.

J is TRBJ2-3 and V is TRBV2, with 8 positions matching TRBD2. J lost 3 bases, V lost 7 bases, and 18 bases had no gene match. The V gene's germline CDR1 is SNHLY and CDR2 FYNNEI. CDR3 length equals 18 residues. The CDR3 loop reads CASTPLWGSGVGTDTQYF. CDR3 DNA: TGTGCCAGCACCCCATTGTGGGGTAGCGGGGTTGGGACAGATACGCAGTATTTT.

This clone was detected only once. This chain uses TRBV18 with TRBJ1-6; D is unclear. The V gene lost 2 bases and the J gene lost 0 bases, with 5 bases spanning the gap. From germline, CDR1 is KGHSH and CDR2 LQKENI. The CDR3 extends over 15 amino acids. The CDR3 coding sequence is TGTGCCAGCTCACCAACTAGCTCCTATAATTCACCCCTCCACTTT. Translating gives CASSPTSSYNSPLHF.

The CDR3 region has the DNA TGTGCCAGCAGTTTCCCGGCAGACATGAACACTGAAGCTTTCTTT. It yields the protein CASSFPADMNTEAFF. The chain has TRBV28 and TRBJ1-1; no reliable D call. Germline V lookup: CDR1 MDHEN, CDR2 SYDVKM. The CDR3 contains 15 residues. Trimming left V 3 bases short and J 0 bases short, with 11 bases between.

The V call is TRBV14, the J call TRBJ1-4, with 7 bases fitting TRBD1. The junction had 4 bases not matched to a gene; V was cut back by 4 bases and J by 2 bases. The germline V gene encodes CDR1 SGHDN and CDR2 FVKESK. The CDR3 contains 15 residues. CDR3 region: CASSLGTATNEKLFF. The CDR3 DNA follows: TGTGCCAGCAGCCTCGGGACAGCTACTAATGAAAAACTGTTTTTT.

J is TRBJ2-6 and V is TRBV12-5; 9 nucleotides agree with TRBD1. Germline assignment: CDR1 LGHNT and CDR2 FRNRAP. The junction had 17 bases not matched to a gene; V was cut back by 9 bases and J by 2 bases. This CDR3 is 19 amino acids long. DNA of the CDR3: TGTGCTAGCACCAGCATCTGGGACAGGGATCGGGCTGGGGCCAACGTCCTGACTTTC. Translated, it gives CASTSIWDRDRAGANVLTF.

This chain uses TRBV9 with TRBJ2-5, with TRBD2 matching over 12 bases. Germline CDR1 reads SGDLS; CDR2 reads YYNGEE. The CDR3 contains 17 residues. V dropped 4 bases and J dropped 3; count of bases not matched to a gene: 10. DNA for the CDR3: TGTGCCAGCAGCCCAGGGACTAGCGGGCATCAAGAAGAGACCCAGTACTTC. Translating it yields CASSPGTSGHQEETQYF.

The J gene is TRBJ2-7, the V gene TRBV4-1, with D maybe TRBD2 (6 bases). CDR1 is MGHRA and CDR2 is YSYEKL in the germline V gene. The CDR3 totals 15 residues. Trimming shortened V by 4 bases and J by 3 bases, and 16 bases separated the two germline ends. The CDR3 here is CASSPRDLASYEQYF. The CDR3 nucleotides are TGCGCCAGCAGCCCTAGGGACTTGGCGAGCTACGAGCAGTACTTC.

V is TRBV28 and J is TRBJ2-1; TRBD2 is a possible D gene (6 bases). This CDR3 has 14 residues. CDR1 and CDR2 from the germline V gene are MDHEN and SYDVKM. Trimming shortened V by 11 bases and J by 6 bases, and 20 bases separated the two germline ends. The CDR3 protein is CAAYRGGAVNEQFF. CDR3 DNA: TGTGCCGCCTACCGGGGCGGGGCGGTCAATGAGCAGTTCTTC.

In its sample, this clone was seen a few times. This chain uses TRBV5-3 with TRBJ1-4, with 8 bases lining up with TRBD1. TRBV5-3 is sorted into the ORF group, with uncertain function. V was pared by 2 bases and J by 4 bases, with 4 bases of the junction left unmatched. CDR3 length: 15 amino acids. CDR3 sequence reads: CARSLEQGGNEKLFF. The CDR3 bases are TGTGCCAGAAGCTTAGAACAGGGGGGTAATGAAAAACTGTTTTTT.

The chain recombines TRBV10-3 with TRBJ1-2; 8 bases are shared with TRBD1. V dropped 2 bases and J dropped 7; count of bases not matched to a gene: 3. This CDR3 is built from 13 residues. The germline V gene encodes CDR1 ENHRY and CDR2 SYGVKD. CDR3 DNA sequence: TGTGCCATCAGTGAGGGCGACAGGGGTGGCTACACCTTC. Translating gives CAISEGDRGGYTF.

This clone appeared a few times. The chain uses TRBV7-9 and TRBJ1-5; D not resolved. There are 12 residues in the CDR3. Between the trimmed V and J ends, which lost 4 bases and 4 bases, there was a span of 5 bases. CDR1 and CDR2 (germline): SEHNR, FQNEAQ (reference sequence). The CDR3 region is CASSSLNQPQHF. Written as DNA, the CDR3 is TGTGCCAGCAGCTCGTTAAATCAGCCCCAGCATTTT.

The gene calls are TRBV13 and TRBJ1-5; 8 nucleotides agree with TRBD1. The CDR3 consists of 15 residues. Germline assignment: CDR1 PRHDT and CDR2 FYEKMQ (reference sequence). J was trimmed by 4 bases and V by 5 bases; bases with no gene match: 7. CDR3 in amino acids: CASSGGGQVNQPQHF. As DNA, the CDR3 is TGTGCCAGCAGCGGAGGGGGACAGGTGAATCAGCCCCAGCATTTT.

The chain is built from TRBV7-2 and TRBJ2-2, with D unresolved. Between the trimmed V and J ends, which lost 3 bases and 1 base, there was a span of 6 bases. CDR3 length: 14 residues. Looked up from germline, CDR1 is SGHTA and CDR2 is FQGNSA. Here the CDR3 reads CASSFTRNTGELFF. CDR3 DNA: TGTGCCAGCAGCTTCACAAGGAACACCGGGGAGCTGTTTTTT.

The chain employs TRBV6-5 and TRBJ1-1; D gene unclear. Looked up from germline, CDR1 is MNHEY and CDR2 is SVGAGI. The germline V and J ends were trimmed by 4 bases and 0 bases, with 9 bases remaining between them. The CDR3 has 14 amino acids. CDR3 nucleotide sequence: TGTGCCAGCAGTTTGTACAGCATGAACACTGAAGCTTTCTTT. Its protein product is CASSLYSMNTEAFF.

The V gene is TRBV7-9, the J gene TRBJ2-7, with no clear D. Germline values: CDR1 SEHNR, CDR2 FQNEAQ (reference sequence). The CDR3 extends over 11 amino acids. V lost 1 base, J lost 7 bases, and 5 bases lay in between. The CDR3 here is CASSLGREQYF. DNA of the CDR3: TGTGCCAGCAGCTTAGGGCGGGAGCAGTACTTC.

To note about this clone: The limits of the CDR3 on the DNA are not certain, so only TCRdb's listed CDR3 is given. V and J are TRBV19 and TRBJ2-2; TRBD2 reflects the table's D call only, with no check against the DNA. The CDR3 comprises 14 residues, both ends counted. Germline V lookup: CDR1 LNHDA, CDR2 SQIVND (reference sequence). The CDR3 is CASSMTFGGGELFF.

The chain recombines TRBV29-1 with TRBJ2-5; 9 nucleotides line up with TRBD2. Germline V gene data show CDR1 as SQVTM and CDR2 as ANQGSEA. The CDR3 extends over 15 amino acids. With V trimmed by 1 base and J by 4 bases, 7 bases remained unmatched. DNA of the CDR3: TGCAGCGTTGAAGGGGGACTAGCCTTAGTAGAGACCCAGTACTTC. It specifies CSVEGGLALVETQYF.

J is TRBJ1-1 and V is TRBV5-6, with 12 positions matching TRBD1. Germline lookup yields CDR1 SGHDT and CDR2 YYEEEE. This CDR3 is 13 amino acids long. The V segment lost 3 bases and the J segment 11 bases; nucleotides outside the gene matches: 5. CDR3 in amino acids: CASSWGTGGGAFF. The CDR3 nucleotides read TGTGCCAGCAGCTGGGGGACAGGGGGCGGGGCTTTCTTT.

The chain employs TRBV7-9 and TRBJ1-1; D is possibly TRBD1 (6 bases). Trimming stripped 5 bases from V and 7 bases from J, with 11 bases between. The CDR3 spans 12 residues. Per germline, CDR1 SEHNR and CDR2 FQNEAQ (reference sequence). The CDR3 nucleotides are TGTGCCAGCAGCCTACGGACAGATGAAGCTTTCTTT. The encoded protein is CASSLRTDEAFF.

The chain is built from TRBV7-9 and TRBJ1-5, with TRBD1 matching 7 bases. This CDR3 spans 14 amino acids. The germline V gene encodes CDR1 SEHNR and CDR2 FQNEAQ (reference sequence). V gave up 5 bases and J gave up 10 bases; unmatched junction bases: 11. In nucleotides, the CDR3 is TGTGCCAGCAGCCACGACTCAGGGGGTTTACCCCAGCATTTT. Translating it yields CASSHDSGGLPQHF.

The chain has TRBV9 and TRBJ1-1; D is ambiguous. The CDR3 runs to 12 residues. V was pared by 3 bases and J by 3 bases, with 6 bases between. Germline-derived CDR1 and CDR2 are SGDLS and YYNGEE. The CDR3 DNA follows: TGTGCCAGCAGCGACGGGTACACTGAAGCTTTCTTT. This gives the protein CASSDGYTEAFF.

J is TRBJ1-2 and V is TRBV4-1, with D perhaps matching TRBD1 (5 bases). The CDR3 has 15 residues. Trimming stripped 0 bases from V and 0 bases from J, with 8 bases between. Germline CDR1 MGHRA, CDR2 YSYEKL. DNA for the CDR3: TGCGCCAGCAGCCAAGAGACAGCACCTAACTATGGCTACACCTTC. This encodes CASSQETAPNYGYTF.

As for this clone: The same CDR3 also results from other DNA sequences found in this sample. The V gene is TRBV7-2, the J gene TRBJ1-1; maybe TRBD1 (6 bases). Germline V gives CDR1 SGHTA, CDR2 FQGNSA. V was trimmed by 5 bases and J by 3 bases, leaving 10 bases between them. The CDR3 sequence is 13 residues long. The CDR3 sequence is CASSRRTDTEAFF. Written as DNA, the CDR3 is TGTGCCAGCAGCCGACGGACAGACACTGAAGCTTTCTTT.

V gene TRBV28 combines with J gene TRBJ2-1, with D maybe TRBD2 (6 bases). The CDR3 length is 15 residues. V lost 6 bases and J 1 base, leaving 13 bases between the germline ends. The germline V gene encodes CDR1 MDHEN and CDR2 SYDVKM. For the CDR3, the DNA is TGTGCCAGCAGCCCCCTCCGGGAGTCCTACAATGAGCAGTTCTTC. Protein product: CASSPLRESYNEQFF.

The chain is built from TRBV5-1 and TRBJ1-4; 7 bases match TRBD1. The CDR3 has 17 amino acids. CDR1 is SGHRS, CDR2 YFSETQ, per germline. Losses at the gene ends were 0 bases for V and 1 base for J; bases not matched to a gene: 6. The CDR3 spells CASSLGQGVRTNEKLFF. Written as DNA, the CDR3 is TGCGCCAGCAGCTTGGGACAGGGAGTAAGAACTAATGAAAAACTGTTTTTT.